This T cell receptor (beta chain) was observed in a study of post-analysis software for immune sequencing data. Whole-study context: As for disease course, relapsing-remitting, secondary progressive and progressive-relapsing multiple sclerosis were all included. Study conclusions and caveats: Controls showed significantly higher normalized Chao1 diversity than did multiple sclerosis patients. Elevated frequency relative to controls characterized several TRBV segments in patients, TRBV5-6, TRBV5-1 and TRBV20-1 among them.

The CDR3 is 14 amino acids. Germline V gene sequence: CDR1 MNHNY, CDR2 SVGAGI (reference sequence). The J segment lost 8 bases and the V segment lost 2 bases, leaving 3 bases of the junction unmatched. Unique molecular identifiers were built into the TCR beta cDNA libraries. Yield was roughly 500,000 cDNA molecules from around 1 to 10 million T cells. TCRdb redid the calling of the PCR reads with MiXCR, one entry per CDR3 protein. The table shows approximately 360,000 distinct CDR3 sequences, with less than 40% occurring only once. Notes on this clonotype: Antigen: not known.

The clonotype was recovered from a girl aged 5-17 years with multiple sclerosis. The chain recombines TRBV6-6 with TRBJ1-2; 12 bases are shared with TRBD1. What was sequenced was blood. The CDR3 is CASSYTGTGGGYTF. The CDR3 nucleotides read TGTGCCAGCAGTTACACCGGGACAGGGGGCGGCTACACCTTC.